This T cell receptor beta chain came from a study of T-cell reconstitution after alpha-beta-depleted transplantation in children. Researchers prepared the TCRbeta library using unique molecular identifiers, the study reports. TCRdb fed the PCR reads into MiXCR, producing one record per CDR3 protein. The sample carries 500,000 to 600,000 distinct CDR3 sequences, over 20% recorded once. General study points: Reports say that about two months after transplant, the alpha-beta T cells came out of several hundred graft clones that had expanded. Some patients owed their high day-60 TCRbeta diversity to surviving recipient T cells and thymic progenitors. A year post-transplant, T-cell counts and diversity derived mostly from newly produced T cells.

CDR3 size: 13 residues. Per the germline V gene, CDR1 is KGHDR and CDR2 is SFDVKD. Trimming shortened V by 4 bases and J by 6 bases, and 11 bases separated the two germline ends. On this clonotype: Its antigen remains unidentified.

J is TRBJ1-2 and V is TRBV24-1, with a possible D match to TRBD1 (6 bases). The sequence was obtained from a boy in the first two years of life with Wiskott-Aldrich syndrome, due to receive a stem cell transplant. This material consisted of PBMCs, taken before TCRalphabeta/CD19-depleted stem cell transplant. Written as DNA, the CDR3 is TGTGCCACCAGTGAGACAGGCTTTGATGGCTACACCTTC. It specifies CATSETGFDGYTF.